These 26 T cell receptor beta chains were all obtained from the same sample, sequenced in a study of blood T cell repertoires in COVID-19. The method was immunoSEQ multiplex PCR; TCRdb's version includes in-frame clones alone and lacks a portion of them. The data contain around 150,000 clones, 65% to 80% of them seen just once; the ten biggest clones take up about 4%. The sequenced material came from peripheral blood. The receptors stem from a man in his 60s with acute or convalescent COVID-19.

This chain uses TRBV5-1 with TRBJ2-1; 11 positions agree with TRBD2. Germline V gene data show CDR1 as SGHRS and CDR2 as YFSETQ. The CDR3 has 16 amino acids. The trim removed 1 base at V and 6 bases at J, leaving 6 bases unmatched. The CDR3 spells CASSLTSGSRGNEQFF. CDR3 bases: TGCGCCAGCAGCTTGACTAGCGGGAGTAGGGGCAATGAGCAGTTCTTC.

The rearrangement uses TRBV11-1 and TRBJ2-7; D possibly corresponds to TRBD1 (6 bases). This CDR3 has 16 residues. The germline gives CDR1 SGHAT, CDR2 FQDESV (reference sequence). The V gene lost 3 bases and the J gene lost 2 bases, with 17 bases spanning the gap. The chain's CDR3 is CASSFSAGVETYEQYF. CDR3 sequence (DNA): TGTGCCAGCAGCTTTTCGGCAGGGGTAGAGACCTACGAGCAGTACTTC.

The chain recombines TRBV7-9 with TRBJ2-7, with D tentatively TRBD2 (6 bases). The CDR3 spans 15 residues. Trimming took 5 bases from V and 7 from J, leaving 21 bases between them. Germline CDR1 reads SEHNR; CDR2 reads FQNEAQ (reference sequence). The CDR3 DNA reads TGTGCCAGCAGCGCCCCGACTAGGGATGCTACGGAGCAGTACTTC. Protein: CASSAPTRDATEQYF.

The CDR3 loop is CASGLSGAFYEQYF. DNA of the CDR3: TGTGCTAGTGGTTTGAGCGGAGCTTTCTACGAGCAGTACTTC. The chain recombines TRBV12-5 with TRBJ2-7; D may be TRBD2 (5 bases). This CDR3 region has 14 residues. Trimming stripped 2 bases from V and 3 bases from J, with 11 bases between. The germline CDR1 and CDR2 sequences are LGHNT and FRNRAP.

J is TRBJ1-5 and V is TRBV28, with TRBD1 as a possible D gene (5 bases). The CDR3 is made up of 14 amino acids. Germline V CDR1 and CDR2: MDHEN, SYDVKM. V was pared by 4 bases and J by 4 bases, with 11 bases between. The DNA for the CDR3 is TGTGCCAGCAGTTCCGGGGACTTTAATCAGCCCCAGCATTTT. It specifies CASSSGDFNQPQHF.

This rearrangement joins TRBV19 to TRBJ2-5, with 8 bases aligning to TRBD1. CDR1 is LNHDA and CDR2 is SQIVND in the germline V gene (reference sequence). V gave up 6 bases and J gave up 4 bases; unmatched junction bases: 10. This CDR3 has 15 residues. This CDR3 is CASSSPGQAIETQYF. CDR3 DNA sequence: TGTGCCAGTAGCAGCCCGGGACAGGCAATAGAGACCCAGTACTTC.

The chain has TRBV28 and TRBJ2-4; possibly TRBD2 for D (5 bases). Trimming removed 5 bases from V and 8 bases from J, with 16 bases in between. The CDR3 is 14 amino acids. Germline V gives CDR1 MDHEN, CDR2 SYDVKM. In DNA form, the CDR3 reads TGTGCCAGCAGTGCCTTGGCGGGTGGGGACATTCAGTACTTC. Amino acid sequence: CASSALAGGDIQYF.

The J gene is TRBJ2-1, the V gene TRBV13; 12 bases are a match to TRBD2. Germline V gives CDR1 PRHDT, CDR2 FYEKMQ (reference sequence). This CDR3 spans 18 amino acids. V shed 1 base, J shed 2 bases, and the junction held 6 bases outside the gene matches. The CDR3 spells CASSLELAGGRAYNEQFF. The DNA for the CDR3 is TGTGCCAGCAGCTTAGAACTAGCGGGAGGCAGGGCCTACAATGAGCAGTTCTTC.

This chain joins TRBV10-3 and TRBJ2-2; 10 positions agree with TRBD1. This CDR3 has 14 residues. V shed 8 bases, J shed 5 bases, and the junction held 5 bases outside the gene matches. In germline, CDR1 is ENHRY, CDR2 SYGVKD. CDR3: CAISRQGATGELFF. CDR3 in DNA: TGTGCCATCTCGAGACAGGGGGCGACCGGGGAGCTGTTTTTT.

This clone was picked up a small number of times. The rearrangement uses TRBV6-4 and TRBJ2-3; 8 bases fit TRBD2. Germline V lookup: CDR1 MRHNA, CDR2 SNTAGT. J gave up 1 base and V 4 bases, and 1 base lay outside the gene matches. The CDR3 consists of 14 residues. The CDR3 DNA is TGTGCCAGCAGTGTACTAGCGGGCACAGATACGCAGTATTTT. Residues: CASSVLAGTDTQYF.

The rearrangement uses TRBV5-4 and TRBJ1-1; D is unclear. This CDR3 spans 11 amino acids. Trimming shortened V by 3 bases and J by 11 bases, and 11 bases separated the two germline ends. Germline V gene lookup returns CDR1 SGHNT and CDR2 YYREEE (reference sequence). The CDR3 region is CASSSGFAAFF. CDR3 in DNA: TGTGCCAGCAGCTCCGGGTTTGCGGCTTTCTTT.

The chain has TRBV9 and TRBJ1-6; no reliable D call. V lost 4 bases and J 9 bases, leaving 14 bases between the germline ends. Germline V lookup: CDR1 SGDLS, CDR2 YYNGEE. The CDR3 length is 14 residues. CDR3 DNA: TGTGCCAGCAGCCTCCGCTACGAGGGTTCACCCCTCCACTTT. Translated, it gives CASSLRYEGSPLHF. Filled out from reference TRBV9 and TRBJ1-6, the complete variable domain reads DSGVTQTPKHLITATGQRVTLRCSPRSGDLSVYWYQQSLDQGLQFLIQYYNGEERAKGNILERFSAQQFPDLHSELNLSSLELGDSALYFCASSLRYEGSPLHFGNGTRLTVT.

The CDR3 DNA sequence: TGTGCCAGCAGCTTAGATCTCGGGACAGCGATCTATGGCTACACCTTC. Its protein is CASSLDLGTAIYGYTF. The V gene is TRBV11-2, the J gene TRBJ1-2, with 7 positions matching TRBD1. The CDR3 consists of 16 residues. Germline CDR1 reads SGHAT; CDR2 reads FQNNGV. V was clipped by 0 bases and J by 4 bases; unmatched bases: 8.

The chain carries TRBV10-3 and TRBJ2-5, with TRBD1 identical over 7 bases. Germline CDR1 and CDR2: ENHRY and SYGVKD. The V and J ends lost 6 bases and 5 bases, in that order; junction bases with no gene match: 9. The CDR3 contains 14 residues. The CDR3 coding sequence is TGTGCCATCAGGCCCGACAGGGATGGGGAGACCCAGTACTTC. Protein: CAIRPDRDGETQYF.

This clone came up a few times. This chain connects TRBV6-6 to TRBJ2-7, with D possibly matching TRBD1 (5 bases). The germline V gene has CDR1 MNHNY and CDR2 SVGAGI (reference sequence). The CDR3 runs 13 residues. Trimming cost V 0 bases and J 4 bases, with 7 bases left between them. In DNA form, the CDR3 reads TGTGCCAGCAGTTACTCGGGGCGATACGAGCAGTACTTC. It codes for CASSYSGRYEQYF.

This rearrangement joins TRBV7-9 to TRBJ2-5; D uncertain. Judging by the DNA end, TRBJ2-7 fits better; the J call may be wrong. The CDR3 is made up of 12 amino acids. Per germline, CDR1 SEHNR and CDR2 FQNEAQ (reference sequence). CDR3 coding DNA: TGTGCCAGCAGCTTACGGTTATACGAGCAGTACTTC. It translates to CASSLRLYEQYF.

The chain links TRBV28 to TRBJ2-7; D is possibly TRBD1 (5 bases). With 5 bases removed from V and 6 bases from J, the gap between germline ends came to 11 bases. The V gene's germline CDR1 is MDHEN and CDR2 SYDVKM. The CDR3 is made up of 12 amino acids. CDR3 DNA sequence: TGTGCCAGCAGTCCCAGGGTCCGCGAGCAGTACTTC. Its translation is CASSPRVREQYF.

This rearrangement joins TRBV7-8 to TRBJ2-2; tentative D call: TRBD2 (6 bases). The V gene lost 8 bases and the J gene lost 6 bases, with 22 bases spanning the gap. Germline-derived CDR1 and CDR2 are SGHVS and FQNEAQ. This CDR3 has 16 amino acids. CDR3 sequence reads: CASYHSGTSGAGELFF. The CDR3 nucleotides are TGTGCCAGCTACCATAGCGGAACTTCCGGCGCCGGGGAGCTGTTTTTT.

The gene calls are TRBV10-3 and TRBJ1-3; maybe TRBD1 (5 bases). CDR3 length equals 14 residues. Germline CDR1 ENHRY, CDR2 SYGVKD. V shed 6 bases and J shed 4 bases, with 13 bases lying between them. CDR3 residues: CAIRGDSTGNTIYF. The CDR3, as DNA: TGTGCCATCAGGGGGGACTCCACGGGAAACACCATATATTTT.

The genes are TRBV3-1 (or the pseudogene TRBV3-2) and TRBJ2-7; no reliable D call. The CDR3 is made up of 13 amino acids. The V gene's germline CDR1 is LGHDT and CDR2 YNNKEL (reference sequence). Trimming removed 2 bases from V and 6 bases from J, with 11 bases in between. The CDR3 DNA is TGTGCCAGCAGCCAAAACCGTCTAGGCGAGCAGTACTTC. Residues: CASSQNRLGEQYF.

V is TRBV24-1 and J is TRBJ2-2; 7 bases match TRBD2. The CDR3 has 16 amino acids. J was trimmed by 4 bases and V by 0 bases; bases with no gene match: 4. Germline CDR1 KGHDR, CDR2 SFDVKD. The CDR3 region is CATSDLAGEGTGELFF. The CDR3 nucleotides are TGTGCCACCAGTGATTTGGCGGGAGAGGGCACCGGGGAGCTGTTTTTT.

The chain recombines TRBV20-1 with TRBJ2-1, with D maybe TRBD2 (6 bases). Germline assignment: CDR1 DFQATT and CDR2 SNEGSKA (reference sequence). CDR3 length: 15 residues. Trimming left V 6 bases short and J 5 bases short, with 20 bases between. The CDR3 sequence: CSASVDRIADNEQFF. In DNA form, the CDR3 reads TGCAGTGCCAGTGTCGACAGAATAGCGGACAATGAGCAGTTCTTC.

The chain combines TRBV10-3 with TRBJ2-1; 8 bases are shared with TRBD2. Germline V gives CDR1 ENHRY, CDR2 SYGVKD. The J segment lost 4 bases and the V segment lost 2 bases, leaving 7 bases of the junction unmatched. CDR3 length: 16 residues. The CDR3 sequence is CAISEVTSGAYNEQFF. In DNA form, the CDR3 reads TGTGCCATCAGTGAGGTTACTAGCGGAGCATACAATGAGCAGTTCTTC.

The V gene is TRBV19, the J gene TRBJ1-1; 12 bases are a match to TRBD1. V trimming: 6 bases; J trimming: 6 bases; junction bases outside the gene matches: 11. CDR1 is LNHDA, CDR2 SQIVND, per germline (reference sequence). The CDR3 has 16 amino acids. The CDR3 bases are TGTGCCAGTAGCCCCGGGACAGGGGGCGGGAGCGCTGAAGCTTTCTTT. Translating it yields CASSPGTGGGSAEAFF.

The chain has TRBV2 and TRBJ2-7, with unresolved D. Per germline, CDR1 SNHLY and CDR2 FYNNEI. CDR3 length: 13 residues. Trimming shortened V by 4 bases and J by 3 bases, and 10 bases separated the two germline ends. The CDR3 loop reads CASSAKSIYEQYF. Here the CDR3 DNA reads TGTGCCAGCAGTGCGAAGTCTATCTACGAGCAGTACTTC.

The CDR3 coding sequence is TGTGCCAGCAGCTTAGGGGGACTAGCGGGGACTATGGGAAATGAGCAGTTCTTC. Translation gives CASSLGGLAGTMGNEQFF. The chain uses TRBV13 and TRBJ2-1; TRBD2 matches 13 bases. Germline V gene sequence: CDR1 PRHDT, CDR2 FYEKMQ (reference sequence). Trimming removed 0 bases from V and 7 bases from J; junction bases left unmatched: 9. This CDR3 is 18 amino acids long.